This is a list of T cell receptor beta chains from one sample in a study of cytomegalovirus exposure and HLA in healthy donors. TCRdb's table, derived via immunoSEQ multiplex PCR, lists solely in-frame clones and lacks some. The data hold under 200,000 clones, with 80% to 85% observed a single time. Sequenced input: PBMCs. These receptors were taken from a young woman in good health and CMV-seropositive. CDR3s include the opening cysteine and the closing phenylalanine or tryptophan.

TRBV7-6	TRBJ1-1	CASTQGGNTEAFF
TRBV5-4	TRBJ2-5	CASSPGVEETQYF
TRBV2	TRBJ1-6	CASSGGGGVNSPLHF
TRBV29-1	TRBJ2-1	CSVGSGQDYNEQFF
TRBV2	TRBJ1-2	CASSETGEGYGYTF
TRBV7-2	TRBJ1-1	CASRFGTGGDTEAFF
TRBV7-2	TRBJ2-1	CASSLLGTNNEQFF
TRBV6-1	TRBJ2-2	CASSEFPGTGNTGELFF
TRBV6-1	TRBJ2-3	CASSERVVSGTQYF
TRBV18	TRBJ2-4	CASSPGQGPQGIQYF
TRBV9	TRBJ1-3	CASSAPASGSGNTIYF
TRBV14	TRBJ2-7	CASSQGTGASGGTVYEQYF
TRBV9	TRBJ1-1	CASSPLGARTEAFF
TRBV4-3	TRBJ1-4	CASSQDPTPGEKLFF
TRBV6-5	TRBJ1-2	CASTETGTAFYGYTF